The 11 T cell receptor beta chains below all came from one sample that was sequenced in a study of blood T cell repertoires in COVID-19. Produced via immunoSEQ multiplex PCR; TCRdb's table is partial and in-frame only. This sample has some 150,000 clones, with about 85% found just once. The specimen was peripheral blood. The receptor set was obtained from a human donor in a cohort sampled during active COVID-19.

The chain recombines TRBV7-2 with TRBJ2-5; perhaps TRBD2 as D (6 bases). The germline V gene has CDR1 SGHTA and CDR2 FQGNSA. This CDR3 region has 16 residues. Trimming cost V 1 base and J 7 bases, with 19 bases left between them. The CDR3 nucleotides read TGTGCCAGCAGCTTAGGTTGGACGGGGGTGCGGGGGACCCAGTACTTC. Protein product: CASSLGWTGVRGTQYF.

The chain has TRBV15 and TRBJ1-1, with D unresolved. CDR1 and CDR2 (germline): LNHNV, YYDKDF (reference sequence). This CDR3 region has 14 residues. Trimming took 1 base from V and 5 from J, leaving 11 bases between them. The CDR3 is CATSRVGSGTEAFF. CDR3 in DNA: TGTGCCACCAGCAGAGTCGGGTCGGGGACTGAAGCTTTCTTT.

This sequence joins TRBV9 and TRBJ1-3; tentative D call: TRBD1 (5 bases). CDR1 and CDR2 from the germline V gene are SGDLS and YYNGEE. This CDR3 has 16 amino acids. Deletions cut 4 bases from V and 1 base from J, with 15 bases between. The CDR3 region is CASSPRQLGSGNTIYF. CDR3 DNA: TGTGCCAGCAGCCCACGACAGTTGGGGTCTGGAAACACCATATATTTT.

This clone appeared a few times. The rearrangement links TRBV9 to TRBJ2-3, with D possibly TRBD2 on 7 matching bases. This CDR3 is built from 15 residues. Trimming took 0 bases from V and 6 from J, leaving 14 bases between them. Germline CDR1 is SGDLS and CDR2 is YYNGEE. The CDR3 DNA follows: TGTGCCAGCAGCGTAGGCGTGGGGGGGCCGGATACGCAGTATTTT. Its translation: CASSVGVGGPDTQYF.

The rearrangement links TRBV5-1 to TRBJ1-4; D perhaps matches TRBD1 (5 bases). Germline lookup yields CDR1 SGHRS and CDR2 YFSETQ. The CDR3 extends over 15 amino acids. The V end lost 4 bases, the J end lost 7 bases, and 17 bases lay between the germline ends. CDR3: CASSGGLRALEKLFF. The CDR3 region has the DNA TGCGCCAGCAGCGGGGGACTTCGGGCTCTTGAAAAACTGTTTTTT.

This clone came up a few times. CDR3 coding DNA: TGTGCCAGTAGTATAGACCCCTCCCGTTCCAGGAGGGCTTTCTTT. Its translation is CASSIDPSRSRRAFF. V is TRBV19 and J is TRBJ1-1; D remains unclear. Deletions cut 0 bases from V and 11 bases from J, with 19 bases between. The CDR3 runs 15 residues. Germline assignment: CDR1 LNHDA and CDR2 SQIVND (reference sequence). The complete variable domain, with remaining parts taken from reference TRBV19 and TRBJ1-1, reads DGGITQSPKYLFRKEGQNVTLSCEQNLNHDAMYWYRQDPGQGLRLIYYSQIVNDFQKGDIAEGYSVSREKKESFPLTVTSAQKNPTAFYLCASSIDPSRSRRAFFGQGTRLTVV.

The V gene is TRBV6-5, the J gene TRBJ2-7; no reliable D call. CDR1 and CDR2 (germline): MNHEY, SVGAGI. This CDR3 is built from 13 residues. Trimming removed 4 bases from V and 2 bases from J, with 9 bases in between. The CDR3 here is CASSFAGTYEQYF. CDR3 nucleotide sequence: TGTGCCAGCAGTTTCGCAGGAACCTACGAGCAGTACTTC.

This chain links TRBV19 with TRBJ1-5, with a weak D call TRBD1 (6 bases). This CDR3 contains 15 residues. V lost 4 bases and J lost 0, with 10 bases in between. Germline CDR1 and CDR2: LNHDA and SQIVND (reference sequence). Here the CDR3 DNA reads TGTGCCAGTAGTACCCAGGGGTCTAGCAATCAGCCCCAGCATTTT. It is translated as CASSTQGSSNQPQHF.

This clone was recorded once. The rearrangement uses TRBV7-6 and TRBJ2-1; TRBD2 matches at 11 bases. The CDR3 runs to 16 residues. Germline-derived CDR1 and CDR2 are SGHVS and FNYEAQ. The J segment lost 9 bases and the V segment lost 5 bases, leaving 12 bases of the junction unmatched. DNA for the CDR3: TGTGCCAGCAGCAGAACTAGCGGGGGCCAACGGGGTGAGCAGTTCTTC. It translates to CASSRTSGGQRGEQFF.

In its sample, this clone was seen a few times. V and J are TRBV25-1 and TRBJ2-2; 9 bases are a match to TRBD1. The CDR3 is made up of 16 amino acids. V shed 5 bases and J 5 bases; nucleotides not matched to a gene: 9. The V gene's germline CDR1 is MGHDK and CDR2 SYGVNS. This CDR3 reads CASSPKRTGETGELFF. DNA of the CDR3: TGTGCCAGCAGTCCTAAAAGGACAGGGGAAACCGGGGAGCTGTTTTTT.

The rearrangement uses TRBV7-2 and TRBJ2-5; 11 bases are a match to TRBD1. CDR1 is SGHTA and CDR2 is FQGNSA in the germline V gene. The V and J ends lost 2 bases and 3 bases, in that order; junction bases with no gene match: 5. The CDR3 spans 16 residues. The CDR3, as DNA: TGTGCCAGCAGCTTACTAGGGACAGGGGGGGAAGAGACCCAGTACTTC. This gives the protein CASSLLGTGGEETQYF.